These 16 T cell receptor beta chains share one sample of origin, sequenced in a study of human T cells and chemical hapten exposure. As to time point: pre-sensitization, week 0. Treatment reported: therapeutic diphenylcyclopropenone sensitization with weekly scalp DPC. Whole blood that had not been fractionated was the source of extracted total RNA. MiXCR, run by TCRdb on the RACE reads, gives a single entry per CDR3 protein. The data contain about 55,000 distinct CDR3 sequences, roughly 9% of them seen just once; the ten biggest clones take up 9.5% to 10%. Source: whole blood, taken in connection with sensitization to the hapten diphenylcyclopropenone (DPC). The receptors shown here come from a woman aged 25 to 39 with alopecia areata. Some clones in this sample may be carry-over from other donors' samples.

The V call is TRBV12-3 or TRBV12-4, the J call TRBJ2-7; TRBD2 aligns across 7 bases. Trimming cost V 6 bases and J 5 bases; bases outside gene matches: 16. The CDR3 is made up of 16 amino acids. The DNA of the CDR3 is TGTGCCAGCAGCCCGGGGCCTACGAGACTAGCCAACGAGCAGTACTTC. As protein: CASSPGPTRLANEQYF.

V usage is TRBV7-8 and J usage is TRBJ1-5; D possibly corresponds to TRBD1 (5 bases). This CDR3 has 14 amino acids. From germline, CDR1 is SGHVS and CDR2 FQNEAQ. V lost 3 bases, J lost 1 base, and 7 bases lay in between. The CDR3, as DNA: TGTGCCAGCAGCTTCCGGGACAGCAATCAGCCCCAGCATTTT. Protein sequence: CASSFRDSNQPQHF.

This clonotype showed up many times. J is TRBJ2-3 and V is TRBV10-3, with D maybe TRBD2 (7 bases). CDR1 and CDR2 (germline): ENHRY, SYGVKD. V lost 0 bases and J 3 bases, leaving 16 bases between the germline ends. The CDR3 is 17 amino acids. The CDR3 loop is CAISESVEGGRTDTQYF. For the CDR3, the DNA is TGTGCCATCAGTGAGTCAGTTGAGGGGGGGCGAACAGATACGCAGTATTTT.

This chain links TRBV20-1 with TRBJ1-5; 7 positions match TRBD1. The V gene end was trimmed by 3 bases and the J gene end by 5 bases; junction bases not matched to a gene: 4. CDR3 size: 13 residues. The germline V gene has CDR1 DFQATT and CDR2 SNEGSKA (reference sequence). The CDR3 nucleotides read TGCAGTGCTAGTGAAACAGGGGATCAGCCCCAGCATTTT. This translates into CSASETGDQPQHF.

The chain couples TRBV20-1 to TRBJ1-5; perhaps TRBD1 as D (5 bases). CDR1 is DFQATT and CDR2 is SNEGSKA in the germline V gene (reference sequence). With 3 bases removed from V and 2 bases from J, the gap between germline ends came to 17 bases. This CDR3 region has 16 residues. CDR3 amino acids: CSASGRWGVGNQPQHF. CDR3 nucleotide sequence: TGCAGTGCTAGTGGACGGTGGGGGGTTGGCAATCAGCCCCAGCATTTT.

This rearrangement joins TRBV6-2 or TRBV6-3 to TRBJ2-4, with TRBD2 identical over 9 bases. V lost 4 bases to trimming and J lost 0 bases; unmatched junction nucleotides: 13. The germline gives CDR1 MNHEY, CDR2 SVGEGT. The CDR3 has 19 amino acids. CDR3 in DNA: TGTGCCAGCAGTTTTTCCATGGCGGGGGGGGAACTAGCCAAAAACATTCAGTACTTC. This gives the protein CASSFSMAGGELAKNIQYF.

This clonotype was detected many times. The V call is TRBV6-2 or TRBV6-3, the J call TRBJ2-5, with D possibly being TRBD2 (5 bases). CDR3 length equals 16 residues. Trimming removed 4 bases at V and 5 bases at J, with 20 bases between. Per germline, CDR1 MNHEY and CDR2 SVGEGT. DNA for the CDR3: TGTGCCAGCAGTTCCTCCAAATTTTCCCGAGGGGAGACCCAGTACTTC. This encodes CASSSSKFSRGETQYF.

This clonotype was seen more than once but under ten times. The CDR3 loop reads CASSQSGSGANVLTF. The CDR3 bases are TGTGCCAGCAGCCAATCCGGGTCTGGGGCCAACGTCCTGACTTTC. The rearrangement joins TRBV16 to TRBJ2-6, with unresolved D. The germline V gene encodes CDR1 KGHSY and CDR2 FQNENV. The CDR3 consists of 15 residues. The ends were cut back, 0 bases at V and 1 base at J, with 4 bases in the middle.

This CDR3 is CASSSSKGVGVPDTQYF. The CDR3 coding sequence is TGTGCCAGCAGCTCCTCCAAGGGGGTCGGAGTCCCAGATACGCAGTATTTT. The chain carries TRBV7-9 and TRBJ2-3; D is perhaps TRBD1 (6 bases). Trimming removed 4 bases from V and 4 bases from J, with 21 bases in between. The CDR3 length is 17 residues. Germline V gene lookup returns CDR1 SEHNR and CDR2 FQNEAQ (reference sequence).

This sequence joins TRBV29-1 and TRBJ1-1; 8 bases match TRBD1. With 5 bases clipped from V and 7 bases from J, the junction kept 9 bases outside the gene matches. Per the germline V gene, CDR1 is SQVTM and CDR2 is ANQGSEA. This CDR3 comprises 13 residues. The CDR3 spells CSVNAGQGDEAFF. The CDR3 DNA is TGCAGCGTTAATGCCGGACAGGGTGATGAAGCTTTCTTT.

In its sample, this clonotype was seen a few times. The chain carries TRBV24-1 and TRBJ1-5; tentatively, D is TRBD1 (6 bases). V was shortened by 2 bases and J by 8 bases, with 24 bases between the two germline ends. Germline V gene sequence: CDR1 KGHDR, CDR2 SFDVKD. This CDR3 is built from 18 residues. The CDR3 here is CATSDSGHSREVGKPQHF. The CDR3 DNA sequence: TGTGCCACCAGTGATTCGGGACATTCCCGGGAGGTGGGTAAGCCCCAGCATTTT.

This clonotype was recorded at least ten times. The V gene is TRBV6-2 or TRBV6-3, the J gene TRBJ1-6; D unclear. This CDR3 is 13 amino acids long. V was cut by 6 bases and J by 8 bases, with 11 bases left in between. Germline V gene lookup returns CDR1 MNHEY and CDR2 SVGEGT. DNA of the CDR3: TGTGCCAGCAGACCCCGGACGGATTCACCCCTCCACTTT. Its translation: CASRPRTDSPLHF.

This clonotype was seen a few times. The chain employs TRBV15 and TRBJ1-2; D is uncertain. Germline lookup yields CDR1 LNHNV and CDR2 YYDKDF (reference sequence). Trimming shortened V by 4 bases and J by 4 bases, and 13 bases separated the two germline ends. The CDR3 runs to 14 residues. CDR3 residues: CATSTPGLTYGYTF. The CDR3 DNA reads TGTGCCACCAGCACCCCCGGGTTGACCTATGGCTACACCTTC.

The chain joins TRBV4-1 to TRBJ2-3; D possibly corresponds to TRBD1 (5 bases). Trimming removed 1 base at V and 1 base at J, with 12 bases between. There are 16 residues in the CDR3. Germline V gene sequence: CDR1 MGHRA, CDR2 YSYEKL. CDR3: CASSQVGRQRTDTQYF. The CDR3 coding sequence is TGCGCCAGCAGCCAAGTCGGGCGACAGCGCACAGATACGCAGTATTTT.

This clonotype was seen many times. The gene calls are TRBV20-1 and TRBJ1-4; possibly TRBD1 for D (6 bases). Germline-derived CDR1 and CDR2 are DFQATT and SNEGSKA (reference sequence). This CDR3 is 13 amino acids long. The ends were cut back, 4 bases at V and 7 bases at J, with 13 bases in the middle. This chain's CDR3 is CSATRDKAEKLFF. CDR3 DNA: TGCAGTGCTACCCGGGACAAGGCTGAAAAACTGTTTTTT.

Concerning this clonotype: A read error may be the cause here, since a much bigger clone is one base away. The rearrangement joins TRBV5-1 to TRBJ1-1; D remains unclear. Germline CDR1 and CDR2: SGHRS and YFSETQ. The ends were cut back, 1 base at V and 1 base at J, with 5 bases in the middle. This CDR3 has 13 residues. In nucleotides, the CDR3 is TGCGCCAGCAGCTTGTACAGGAACACTGAAGCTTTCTTT. Its translation: CASSLYRNTEAFF. The full variable domain, completed using reference TRBV5-1 and TRBJ1-1, is KAGVTQTPRYLIKTRGQQVTLSCSPISGHRSVSWYQQTPGQGLQFLFEYFSETQRNKGNFPGRFSGRQFSNSRSEMNVSTLELGDSALYLCASSLYRNTEAFFGQGTRLTVV.